This T cell receptor beta chain comes out of a study of T cell repertoires in cytomegalovirus infection. About the research overall: In public TCR beta signatures, there were indications of both CMV infection and matching HLA type.

TCRdb re-derived calls from the reads in MiXCR, one entry per CDR3 protein. The sample lists about 120,000 distinct CDR3 sequences; around 10% were seen once. The germline CDR1 and CDR2 sequences are ENHRY and SYGVKD. This CDR3 has 17 amino acids. V shed 6 bases and J 0 bases; nucleotides not matched to a gene: 12. On this clonotype itself: Its antigen is unidentified.

Study-level points and caveats: HLA-C-restricted CMV-specific TCR beta clonotypes were dominant in the ex vivo response.

The chain recombines TRBV10-3 with TRBJ2-3; TRBD2 aligns across 7 bases. This clonotype was obtained from a human donor in good health (CMV status not recorded). Some clones in this sample may be carry-over from other donors' samples. The sequenced sample consisted of PBMCs, sequenced either directly or after in vitro stimulation (not recorded which). This CDR3 reads CAISDQGGRGSTDTQYF. The CDR3 coding sequence is TGTGCCATCAGCGATCAGGGAGGGAGAGGGAGCACAGATACGCAGTATTTT.